Following are 24 T cell receptor beta chains from one sample sequenced in a study of T cells in Graves' hyperthyroidism and ophthalmopathy. RNA transcripts were the template for amplifying TCR beta CDR3 regions. HTBI primers drove first-round RT-PCR of the TCR CDR3. TCRdb reprocessed the multiplex PCR reads with MiXCR, giving one entry per CDR3 protein. The sample records hundreds of thousands of distinct CDR3 sequences, 11% to 15% being singletons. The sequenced sample was blood. These receptors all come from a woman in her late teens or twenties with Graves' hyperthyroidism.

Ten or more counts support this clonotype. The chain employs TRBV29-1 and TRBJ2-3; possibly TRBD2 for D (5 bases). The ends were cut back, 3 bases at V and 2 bases at J, with 12 bases in the middle. CDR3 length equals 14 residues. In germline, CDR1 is SQVTM, CDR2 ANQGSEA. Here the CDR3 reads CSVDTPGNTDTQYF. The CDR3 region has the DNA TGCAGCGTTGATACGCCGGGGAACACAGATACGCAGTATTTT.

This clonotype was recorded at least ten times. The rearrangement uses TRBV11-3 and TRBJ2-2; D ambiguous. Per germline, CDR1 SGHNT and CDR2 YENEEA. This CDR3 is built from 14 residues. With 3 bases removed from V and 3 bases from J, the gap between germline ends came to 8 bases. CDR3 DNA: TGTGCCAGCAGCTTGGAGCGAGACACCGGGGAGCTGTTTTTT. This codes for CASSLERDTGELFF.

In its sample, this clonotype was seen many times. The chain carries TRBV9 and TRBJ1-1; D uncertain. CDR3 length equals 15 residues. V lost 6 bases, J lost 3 bases, and 18 bases lay in between. Germline loops: CDR1 SGDLS, CDR2 YYNGEE. The CDR3 sequence: CASTPVGFSDTEAFF. DNA for the CDR3: TGTGCCAGCACCCCGGTAGGGTTTTCGGACACTGAAGCTTTCTTT.

In its sample, this clonotype was seen a few times. V gene TRBV29-1 combines with J gene TRBJ1-2; 9 nucleotides align to TRBD1. CDR1 and CDR2 from the germline V gene are SQVTM and ANQGSEA. The V segment lost 6 bases and the J segment 4 bases; nucleotides outside the gene matches: 9. The CDR3 covers 14 residues. The CDR3 region is CSVVRQGGGYGYTF. DNA for the CDR3: TGCAGCGTGGTTAGACAGGGGGGGGGCTATGGCTACACCTTC.

At least ten counts were recorded for this clonotype. The chain employs TRBV7-2 and TRBJ2-4; 11 bases line up with TRBD1. This CDR3 has 19 amino acids. Trimming at V came to 6 bases and at J to 2 bases, leaving 15 bases not matched to a gene. From germline, CDR1 is SGHTA and CDR2 FQGNSA. The CDR3 bases are TGTGCCAGCAGTTGGACCCGGGACAGGGGGTTTGGTACCAAAAACATTCAGTACTTC. Its protein product is CASSWTRDRGFGTKNIQYF. The variable domain in full, with the rest retrieved from reference TRBV7-2 and TRBJ2-4, is GAGVSQSPSNKVTEKGKDVELRCDPISGHTALYWYRQSLGQGLEFLIYFQGNSAPDKSGLPSDRFSAERTGGSVSTLTIQRTQQEDSAVYLCASSWTRDRGFGTKNIQYFGAGTRLSVL.

This clonotype showed up many times. This chain connects TRBV3-1 to TRBJ2-7; D unclear. CDR3 length: 16 residues. In germline, CDR1 is LGHDT, CDR2 YNNKEL (reference sequence). Trimming took off 3 bases at V and 3 bases at J, with 18 bases between the two ends. The CDR3 DNA reads TGTGCCAGCAGCCAGGTTGCCGGGTCTCGCTTCTACGAGCAGTACTTC. It codes for CASSQVAGSRFYEQYF.

This clonotype was detected ten times or more. This sequence joins TRBV3-1 and TRBJ2-7; the D call may be TRBD1 or TRBD2 (5 bases each). Deletions cut 6 bases from V and 5 bases from J, with 14 bases between. The CDR3 is 13 residues long. Germline V lookup: CDR1 LGHDT, CDR2 YNNKEL (reference sequence). The CDR3 spells CASRGDLPHEQYF. CDR3 DNA sequence: TGTGCCAGCAGGGGGGACCTTCCCCACGAGCAGTACTTC.

Comment on this clonotype: This may be a read error: a much more frequent sequence differs by one nucleotide. CDR3 nucleotide sequence: TGTGCCAACAGTCCTATAGCGGGAGGTATGACAGATACGCAGTATTTT. Residues: CANSPIAGGMTDTQYF. The chain uses TRBV2 and TRBJ2-3; 10 bases fit TRBD2. Germline values: CDR1 SNHLY, CDR2 FYNNEI. This CDR3 is built from 16 residues.

With regard to this clonotype: The junction departs from germline at one end; a sequencing error may be responsible. V gene TRBV24-1 combines with J gene TRBJ1-1, with no clear D. Germline V gives CDR1 KGHDR, CDR2 SFDVKD. The CDR3 has 18 amino acids. The CDR3 nucleotides are TGTGCCACCAGTGATTCGGGAGTCGGGTTCACGCTGAACACTGTAGCTTTCTTT. Translation: CATSDSGVGFTLNTVAFF.

The genes are TRBV12-3 or TRBV12-4 and TRBJ2-7, with D tentatively TRBD1 (6 bases). Deletions cut 5 bases from V and 4 bases from J, with 12 bases between. The CDR3 is made up of 13 amino acids. The CDR3 loop reads CASSIRDNYEQYF. The CDR3 DNA sequence: TGTGCCAGCAGTATCCGGGACAATTACGAGCAGTACTTC.

Comment on this clonotype: A read error may be the cause here, since a much bigger clone is one base away. Likely a read error: the CDR3 ends without its conserved phenylalanine or tryptophan. The chain couples TRBV2 to TRBJ2-3, with D maybe TRBD1 (5 bases). Germline V gives CDR1 SNHLY, CDR2 FYNNEI. The CDR3 loop spans 11 amino acids. The DNA for the CDR3 is TGTGCGACAGCCCCTAGAGATACGCAGTATCTT. The encoded protein is CATAPRDTQYL.

This chain uses TRBV4-3 with TRBJ2-7; possibly TRBD2 for D (5 bases). Germline V lookup: CDR1 LGHNA, CDR2 YSLEER. The V and J ends lost 0 bases and 5 bases respectively, with 8 bases between them. The CDR3 sequence is 13 residues long. The CDR3 coding sequence is TGCGCCAGCAGCCAAGATGGGCGGGACGAGCAGTACTTC. The encoded protein is CASSQDGRDEQYF.

The table lists this clonotype with a few counts. This sequence joins TRBV7-6 and TRBJ2-7, with TRBD2 matching 11 bases. Germline CDR1 is SGHVS and CDR2 is FNYEAQ. Trimming took 3 bases from V and 3 from J; bases not matched to a gene: 4. The CDR3 covers 15 residues. CDR3 loop: CASSFDGTSGYEQYF. CDR3 DNA: TGTGCCAGCAGCTTTGACGGGACTAGCGGCTACGAGCAGTACTTC.

This clonotype was seen a few times. The chain recombines TRBV7-3 with TRBJ2-1; 9 positions match TRBD2. Germline CDR1 is SGHTA and CDR2 is FQGTGA. Trimming at V came to 3 bases and at J to 6 bases, leaving 3 bases not matched to a gene. This CDR3 has 14 amino acids. The CDR3 region has the DNA TGTGCCAGCAGCTTGCTAGCGGGAACCAATGAGCAGTTCTTC. As protein: CASSLLAGTNEQFF. Filled out from reference TRBV7-3 and TRBJ2-1, the complete variable domain reads GAGVSQTPSNKVTEKGKYVELRCDPISGHTALYWYRQSLGQGPEFLIYFQGTGAADDSGLPNDRFFAVRPEGSVSTLKIQRTERGDSAVYLCASSLLAGTNEQFFGPGTRLTVL.

This clonotype was detected ten times or more. CDR3 sequence (DNA): TGTGCCAGCAGCCAAGCGGGGGGCCGGGAGACCCAGTACTTC. Its translation is CASSQAGGRETQYF. The chain combines TRBV3-1 with TRBJ2-5; D might be TRBD2 (7 bases). CDR1 and CDR2 from the germline V gene are LGHDT and YNNKEL (reference sequence). The germline V and J ends were trimmed by 1 base and 5 bases, with 11 bases remaining between them. CDR3 length equals 14 residues.

This clonotype was recorded a few times. The chain employs TRBV15 and TRBJ1-4; D is unresolved. This CDR3 spans 13 amino acids. Germline assignment: CDR1 LNHNV and CDR2 YYDKDF (reference sequence). The V gene lost 7 bases and the J gene lost 9 bases, with 15 bases spanning the gap. CDR3 nucleotides: TGTGCCACCACCGACCGTGTGGGTCAAAAACTGTTTTTT. It translates to CATTDRVGQKLFF.

This clonotype was observed many times. This chain links TRBV30 with TRBJ1-1; D call uncertain. Germline CDR1 GTSNPN, CDR2 SVGIG (reference sequence). This CDR3 has 13 amino acids. V was pared by 0 bases and J by 1 base, with 6 bases between. For the CDR3, the DNA is TGTGCCTGGAGTGTTCAGCAGAACACTGAAGCTTTCTTT. As protein: CAWSVQQNTEAFF. The entire variable domain, with the rest obtained from reference TRBV30 and TRBJ1-1, is as follows: SQTIHQWPATLVQPVGSPLSLECTVEGTSNPNLYWYRQAAGRGLQLLFYSVGIGQISSEVPQNLSASRPQDRQFILSSKKLLLSDSGFYLCAWSVQQNTEAFFGQGTRLTVV.

This clonotype was seen at least ten times. V gene TRBV6-2 or TRBV6-3 combines with J gene TRBJ1-1; no clear D. CDR1 is MNHEY, CDR2 SVGEGT, per germline. The germline V and J ends were trimmed by 2 bases and 1 base, with 14 bases remaining between them. This CDR3 is built from 16 residues. As DNA, the CDR3 is TGTGCCAGCAGTTACGCGGCCAGCCGATGGAACACTGAAGCTTTCTTT. Its translation is CASSYAASRWNTEAFF.

This clonotype turned up a few times. The chain carries TRBV29-1 and TRBJ2-1; TRBD2 matches 7 bases. Trimming removed 7 bases from V and 2 bases from J; junction bases left unmatched: 14. The CDR3 is 16 residues long. Germline V lookup: CDR1 SQVTM, CDR2 ANQGSEA. The CDR3 nucleotides read TGCAGCGCCGAGGGGCGGGGGAGCGCCACCTACAATGAGCAGTTCTTC. This codes for CSAEGRGSATYNEQFF.

This clonotype was seen many times. The chain combines TRBV3-1 with TRBJ1-1; D call uncertain. Germline V gives CDR1 LGHDT, CDR2 YNNKEL (reference sequence). This CDR3 contains 15 residues. Trimming took 5 bases from V and 6 from J, leaving 19 bases between them. The CDR3 DNA is TGTGCCAGCAGCGACATAATAGGGTCTGGAGCTGAAGCTTTCTTT. Protein product: CASSDIIGSGAEAFF.

The chain employs TRBV14 and TRBJ2-1; the D gene is possibly TRBD1 (5 bases). V was shortened by 6 bases and J by 9 bases, with 30 bases between the two germline ends. Germline V gene lookup returns CDR1 SGHDN and CDR2 FVKESK. The CDR3 has 18 residues. This CDR3 reads CASSELTSLELPGREQFF. In DNA, the CDR3 is TGTGCCAGCAGTGAACTCACCTCCCTTGAACTCCCAGGGCGTGAGCAGTTCTTC.

Turning to this clonotype: Mismatch with germline at one junction end may stem from a read error. The chain employs TRBV7-3 and TRBJ2-2; 11 positions match TRBD2. The CDR3 spans 16 residues. Germline V gene lookup returns CDR1 SGHTA and CDR2 FQGTGA. This CDR3 is CASSITSGSRAGELFF. CDR3 nucleotide sequence: TGTGCCAGCAGCATAACTAGCGGGAGCAGGGCCGGGGAGCTGTTTTTT.

This clonotype was recorded a few times. The chain combines TRBV6-1 with TRBJ2-7; a possible D gene is TRBD2 (5 bases). The CDR3 is 17 residues long. Germline loops: CDR1 MNHNS, CDR2 SASEGT. With 2 bases removed from V and 4 bases from J, the gap between germline ends came to 21 bases. CDR3 bases: TGTGCCAGCAGTGAACACCCCCTCTGGACCGGCGGGTACGAGCAGTACTTC. This encodes CASSEHPLWTGGYEQYF.

The chain carries TRBV5-8 and TRBJ2-7; weak D call: TRBD1 (5 bases). The CDR3 runs 15 residues. V gave up 3 bases and J gave up 5 bases, with 18 bases separating them. Germline V gives CDR1 SGHTS, CDR2 YDEGEE. Written as DNA, the CDR3 is TGTGCCAGCAGCTCGATTCTCGACAGAACGGACGAGCAGTACTTC. Encoded protein: CASSSILDRTDEQYF.